The rows below give T cell receptor beta chains drawn from one sample of a study of T-cell reconstitution after alpha-beta-depleted transplantation in children. From the PCR reads, TCRdb called clonotypes with MiXCR, one entry per CDR3 protein. Here the sample spans around 370,000 distinct CDR3 sequences, roughly 17% being singletons. This sample comprised PBMCs, mostly from graft donor cells, obtained 360 days after TCRalphabeta/CD19-depleted stem cell transplant. The receptors originated from a male patient aged 2-15 years who had a stem cell transplant for acute lymphoblastic leukemia, so the T cells may come from the graft donor. CDR3s include the opening cysteine and the closing phenylalanine or tryptophan. A D gene is named only where the DNA matches it firmly. Not every row has a clone size; where given, it reads once, few, many or a size class.

J gene | D gene | clone size | V gene | CDR3 protein | CDR3 DNA
TRBJ2-1 | TRBD2 | . | TRBV7-3 | CASSLYSGAANEQFF | TGTGCCAGCAGCTTATATAGCGGGGCGGCCAATGAGCAGTTCTTC
TRBJ2-7 | TRBD2 | few | TRBV20-1 | CSATSGRAYEQYF | TGCAGTGCCACGAGCGGGAGGGCCTACGAGCAGTACTTC
TRBJ1-3 | TRBD1 | . | TRBV20-1 | CSARVLRTGLGSGNTIYF | TGCAGTGCTAGAGTTTTGCGGACAGGGCTAGGCTCTGGAAACACCATATATTTT
TRBJ2-3 | . | . | TRBV5-1 | CASSLETAITDTQYF | TGCGCCAGCAGCTTGGAGACAGCGATCACAGATACGCAGTATTTT
TRBJ1-3 | . | few | TRBV12-3/TRBV12-4 | CASIVTGGNTIYF | TGTGCCAGCATCGTAACGGGAGGCAACACCATATATTTT
TRBJ1-5 | . | . | TRBV6-2/TRBV6-3 | CASSYPQSYQPQHF | TGTGCCAGCAGTTACCCCCAAAGCTATCAGCCCCAGCATTTT
TRBJ2-1 | . | few | TRBV28 | CASKRGGYNEQFF | TGTGCCAGCAAGAGGGGGGGCTACAATGAGCAGTTCTTC
TRBJ2-3 | . | many | TRBV10-3 | CAISSPRLGTDTQYF | TGTGCCATCAGTTCCCCCAGACTAGGCACAGATACGCAGTATTTT
TRBJ2-7 | . | . | TRBV7-2 | CDSSLALGGQYEQYF | TGTGACAGCAGCTTAGCGCTGGGAGGACAGTACGAGCAGTACTTC
TRBJ2-1 | . | . | TRBV18 | CASSSDSFNEQFF | TGTGCCAGCTCGAGCGACTCTTTCAATGAGCAGTTCTTC
TRBJ2-2 | . | many | TRBV4-3 | CASSQTSTGELFF | TGCGCCAGCAGCCAGACGAGCACCGGGGAGCTGTTTTTT
TRBJ2-3 | . | . | TRBV14 | CASSQDHGPLTDTQYF | TGTGCCAGCAGCCAAGACCACGGCCCTCTCACAGATACGCAGTATTTT